The sequence of this TCR beta chain was determined in a study of blood T cell repertoires in COVID-19. Study in general: Both acute and convalescent COVID-19 samples were obtained from the United States, Italy and Spain. The analysed material was cDNA or gDNA that came from T cells, B-cell-depleted T cells, or PBMCs.

Original analysis: Cell counts per sample came from amplifying reference gene primers. Assay: immunoSEQ multiplex PCR; the TCRdb copy retains only in-frame clones and omits some. The V and J calls and clone size were taken over from that table, and D and trimming were inferred from the DNA. The sample carries more than 80,000 clones, over 75% recorded once. Germline loops: CDR1 SGHAT, CDR2 FQNNGV. Between the trimmed V and J ends, which lost 3 bases and 4 bases, there was a span of 18 bases. The CDR3 covers 16 residues. Sequencing was carried out using peripheral blood. V usage is TRBV11-2 and J usage is TRBJ1-1; D may be TRBD1 (6 bases). This clonotype was sampled from a man aged 80 or over with acute or convalescent COVID-19. The CDR3 region is CASSFRRAGGATEAFF. The DNA for the CDR3 is TGTGCCAGCAGCTTTAGGAGGGCCGGGGGGGCCACTGAAGCTTTCTTT.